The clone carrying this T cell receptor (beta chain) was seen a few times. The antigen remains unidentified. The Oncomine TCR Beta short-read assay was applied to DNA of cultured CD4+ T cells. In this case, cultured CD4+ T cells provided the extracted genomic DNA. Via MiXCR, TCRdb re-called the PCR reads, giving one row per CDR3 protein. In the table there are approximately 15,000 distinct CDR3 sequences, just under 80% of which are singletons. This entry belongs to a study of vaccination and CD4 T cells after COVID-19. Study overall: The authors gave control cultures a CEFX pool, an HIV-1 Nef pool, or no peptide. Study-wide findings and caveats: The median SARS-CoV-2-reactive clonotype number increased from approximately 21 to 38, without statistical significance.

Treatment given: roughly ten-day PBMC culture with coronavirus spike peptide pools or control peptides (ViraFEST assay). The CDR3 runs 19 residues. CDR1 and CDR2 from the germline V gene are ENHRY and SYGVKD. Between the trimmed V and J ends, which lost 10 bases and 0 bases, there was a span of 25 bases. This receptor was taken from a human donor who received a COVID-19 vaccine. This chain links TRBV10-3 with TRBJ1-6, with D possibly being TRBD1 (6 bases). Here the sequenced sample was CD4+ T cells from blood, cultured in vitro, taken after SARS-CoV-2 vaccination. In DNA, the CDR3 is TGTGCCACCACGGACAGAGTAAGGCCCCGGAGCTCCTATAATTCACCCCTCCACTTT. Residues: CATTDRVRPRSSYNSPLHF.